This TCR beta chain was recorded in a study of radiation and T cells in renal cell carcinoma. Sample time point: blood 4 weeks post-SBRT, at nephrectomy. Noted treatment: 15 Gy SBRT to primary tumor, nephrectomy 4 weeks later. TCRdb's table, derived via immunoSEQ multiplex PCR, lists solely in-frame clones and lacks some. The repertoire holds 150,000 to 200,000 clones, with 88% as singletons. Trimming removed 0 bases from V and 1 base from J, with 9 bases in between. In germline, CDR1 is MNHEY, CDR2 SVGAGI. This CDR3 is built from 15 residues. The sequencing used blood, collected from a patient whose treatment included radiotherapy and nephrectomy. The chain recombines TRBV6-5 with TRBJ1-1, with D maybe TRBD1 (5 bases). This TCR was sampled from a woman aged 45-65 years with renal cell carcinoma. The CDR3 coding sequence is TGTGCCAGCAGTTACTCGCCCGGGGGGAACACTGAAGCTTTCTTT. Its translation is CASSYSPGGNTEAFF.